The rows below give T cell receptor beta chains drawn from one sample of a study of T cells in tumors after PD-1 blockade. Produced via immunoSEQ multiplex PCR; TCRdb's table is partial and in-frame only. The sample lists about 7,700 clones, around 74% occurring once. Sequencing used tumor tissue, obtained after anti-PD-1 treatment. These receptors were taken from a human donor with basal cell carcinoma. Both conserved end residues are part of each CDR3. The D gene is left open where the match is weak. Where a row states a size, it is once, few, many or the class of an expanded clone; other rows omit it.

cdr3_length clone_size j_call v_call d_call cdr3_nt cdr3_aa
18 NA TRBJ2-3 TRBV19 NA TGTGCCAGTAGATCCCCAGGCGGGGCCCTCGGGGGCACAGATACGCAGTATTTT CASRSPGGALGGTDTQYF
14 NA TRBJ1-6 TRBV6-5 NA TGTGCCAGCAGCGCGGGCCCCTATAATTCACCCCTCCACTTT CASSAGPYNSPLHF
14 NA TRBJ1-5 TRBV6-5 NA TGTGCCAGCAGCCTCGACAGAGCAAATCAGCCCCAGCATTTT CASSLDRANQPQHF
16 NA TRBJ1-5 TRBV28 TRBD1 TGTGCCAGCAGTTTTATCGGGACAGGGGGCATTCAGCCCCAGCATTTT CASSFIGTGGIQPQHF
15 few TRBJ2-3 TRBV2 TRBD2 TGTGCCAGCCGGTACCTAGCGGGAGTAACAGATACGCAGTATTTT CASRYLAGVTDTQYF
11 NA TRBJ2-7 TRBV14 NA TGTGCCAGCAGCCAATCTACGGTGCAGTACTTC CASSQSTVQYF
16 NA TRBJ2-3 TRBV4-1 TRBD2 TGCGCCAGCAGCCAAGATCAAACTAGCGGGAGGGGTACGCAGTATTTT CASSQDQTSGRGTQYF
15 large TRBJ1-4 TRBV6-2/TRBV6-3 NA TGTGCCAGCAGTTACGCCCGGGGCCGGGATGAAAAACTGTTTTTT CASSYARGRDEKLFF
13 NA TRBJ2-5 TRBV19 NA TGTGCCAGTAGTATGGCTCCGGGTGTCACCCAGTACTTC CASSMAPGVTQYF
15 NA TRBJ2-3 TRBV6-5 TRBD2 TGTGCCAGCGGAGCGGGGAATTGGGGCACAGATACGCAGTATTTT CASGAGNWGTDTQYF
12 NA TRBJ1-2 TRBV12-3/TRBV12-4 NA TGTGCCAGCAGTCGCTCTAACTATGGCTACACCTTC CASSRSNYGYTF
18 NA TRBJ2-2 TRBV7-9 TRBD1 TGTGCCAGCAGCTTTTGGACAGGGGGCTCCCTGAACACCGGGGAGCTGTTTTTT CASSFWTGGSLNTGELFF
15 NA TRBJ1-1 TRBV28 NA TGTGCCAGCAGCACCAACACCCGGGGGTTCACTGAAGCTTTCTTT CASSTNTRGFTEAFF
19 NA TRBJ2-1 TRBV2 NA TGTGCCAGCTGTTATGGGGGGGCGGGGGAGGGGAGCTCCTACAATGAGCAGTTCTTC CASCYGGAGEGSSYNEQFF
14 NA TRBJ1-1 TRBV5-1 NA TGCGCCAGCGGGACGGACCCAGGGGTGGCTGAAGCTTTCTTT CASGTDPGVAEAFF
14 NA TRBJ1-5 TRBV5-6 TRBD1 TGTGCCAGCAGCGCAGGGACAGGCAATCAGCCCCAGCATTTT CASSAGTGNQPQHF
16 NA TRBJ2-1 TRBV28 NA TGTGCCAGCTCACTTGAGGGCGGGGAAAAGTACAATGAGCAGTTCTTC CASSLEGGEKYNEQFF
12 NA TRBJ1-2 TRBV5-4 NA TGTGCCAGCAGCTTTGGGGAATATGGCTACACCTTC CASSFGEYGYTF
12 once TRBJ2-7 TRBV11-3 NA TGTGCCAGCAGCTTAGCAGGCTACGAGCAGTACTTC CASSLAGYEQYF
14 NA TRBJ2-1 TRBV25-1 NA TGTGCCAGCAGTTGGGACCGCAGCACCAATGAGCAGTTCTTC CASSWDRSTNEQFF
16 NA TRBJ2-2 TRBV9 TRBD2 TGTGCCAGCACCCTTAGGGTGGCGGGAGTTCCCGGGGAGCTGTTTTTT CASTLRVAGVPGELFF
15 NA TRBJ2-7 TRBV10-3 TRBD2 TGTGCCACGCGCACCGGGACTAGCGGGGACTACGAGCAGTACTTC CATRTGTSGDYEQYF
16 NA TRBJ2-1 TRBV5-1 TRBD2 TGCGCCAGCAGCGTGCAAGGACTAGCGGGAGTCAATGAGCAGTTCTTC CASSVQGLAGVNEQFF
13 few TRBJ2-1 TRBV6-5 NA TGTGCCAGCAGCCTCTCAGAGGGCGGTGAGCAGTTCTTC CASSLSEGGEQFF
16 once TRBJ2-7 TRBV5-1 NA TGCGCCAGCAGCCCCCGGTATGGTCGCCCCCCTAACGAGCAGTACTTC CASSPRYGRPPNEQYF
14 NA TRBJ2-7 TRBV6-5 NA TGTGCCAGCAGTTACTCGGGGGTGGCTGGGAGGCAGTACTTC CASSYSGVAGRQYF
15 NA TRBJ1-4 TRBV9 NA TGTGCCAGCAGCGTAGGTCACGCAACTAATGAAAAACTGTTTTTT CASSVGHATNEKLFF
15 NA TRBJ1-4 TRBV5-1 NA TGCGCCAGCAGCAGCTCCGCCGGAACTAATGAAAAACTGTTTTTT CASSSSAGTNEKLFF
15 NA TRBJ2-7 TRBV9 NA TGTGCCAGCAGCGTAGATCCCTACGGAGCCTACGAGCAGTACTTC CASSVDPYGAYEQYF
14 NA TRBJ2-3 TRBV27 NA TGTGCCAGCAGTTTAGGGAGTCCCACAGATACGCAGTATTTT CASSLGSPTDTQYF
14 NA TRBJ1-1 TRBV21-1 NA TGTGCCAGCAGCTCCTGGACAGGGCGTCAGGAAGCTTTCTTT CASSSWTGRQEAFF
15 NA TRBJ2-7 TRBV3-1/TRBV3-2 NA TGTGCCAGCAGCCAGGAAAGCACAGGGCCCTACGAGCAGTACTTC CASSQESTGPYEQYF
13 NA TRBJ1-2 TRBV7-9 NA TGTGCCAGCAGCTTACCGGGCCAGGGGATAGGCACCTTC CASSLPGQGIGTF
16 few TRBJ2-7 TRBV18 TRBD1 TGTGCCAGCTCACCACCCGGGACAGGCGCCGTCTACGAGCAGTACTTC CASSPPGTGAVYEQYF
12 NA TRBJ1-1 TRBV27 NA TGTGCCAGCAGTTCCGGCGGAGAGGGATCTTTCTTT CASSSGGEGSFF
17 NA TRBJ1-4 TRBV4-2 NA TGTGCCAGCAGCCAACCCGAGGGCGGCATCGGTAATGAAAAACTGTTTTTT CASSQPEGGIGNEKLFF
14 NA TRBJ1-1 TRBV3-1/TRBV3-2 NA TGTGCCAGCAACTCCCAAGCGCGGCACACTGAAGCTTTCTTT CASNSQARHTEAFF
14 NA TRBJ2-5 TRBV6-6 NA TGTGCCAGCAGTGGGGACACCTGGGGGGAGACCCAGTACTTC CASSGDTWGETQYF
16 few TRBJ2-5 TRBV7-9 TRBD2 TGTGCCAGCAGCCTTGGGACTAGCGGGCACCAAGAGACCCAGTACTTC CASSLGTSGHQETQYF
13 NA TRBJ2-5 TRBV2 NA TGTGCCAGCAGGGGGGACTTTAAAGAGACCCAGTACTTC CASRGDFKETQYF
15 NA TRBJ2-7 TRBV5-1 TRBD1 TGCGCCAGCAGCTTGCGCGGGGACAGGGGCTACGAGCAGTACTTC CASSLRGDRGYEQYF
15 NA TRBJ1-4 TRBV4-1 TRBD1 TGCGCCAGCAGCGACTACGGGACAGTTAATGAAAAACTGTTTTTT CASSDYGTVNEKLFF
15 NA TRBJ2-5 TRBV6-4 TRBD2 TGTGCCAGCAGCCCGGGTAGCGGGGGGCAAGAGACCCAGTACTTC CASSPGSGGQETQYF
14 NA TRBJ1-5 TRBV10-3 NA TGTGCCATCAGAGAGGGGGATCTACGGCAGCCCCAGCATTTT CAIREGDLRQPQHF
15 few TRBJ2-3 TRBV7-7 TRBD1 TGTGCCAGCAGCTTTGGGACAGGGATAGGGGATACGCAGTATTTT CASSFGTGIGDTQYF
15 few TRBJ2-7 TRBV2 TRBD2 TGTGCCAGCAGTGCCTCTCTAGCGGGAGACGACGAGCAGTACTTC CASSASLAGDDEQYF
13 few TRBJ1-5 TRBV12-3/TRBV12-4 NA TGTGCCAGCAGTCAAGACATTCGTCAGCCCCAGCATTTT CASSQDIRQPQHF
16 NA TRBJ2-3 TRBV27 TRBD1 TGTGCCAGCAGGAATAGACAGGGTTTGAACACAGATACGCAGTATTTT CASRNRQGLNTDTQYF
15 once TRBJ2-2 TRBV5-1 TRBD2 TGCGCCAGCAGCTTGGGGCCGGGACTAGATGTGGAGCTGTTTTTT CASSLGPGLDVELFF